This is a list of T cell receptor beta chains from one sample in a study of cytomegalovirus exposure and HLA in healthy donors. Method: immunoSEQ multiplex PCR; TCRdb's copy keeps in-frame clones and lacks some. The sample yields fewer than 200,000 clones, roughly 80% seen once. Sequencing used PBMCs. The receptors here all came from a woman in her forties or fifties in good health and CMV-seronegative. CDR3s include the opening cysteine and the closing phenylalanine or tryptophan. D genes are given only for firm matches. Some rows have no size entry. The others give once, few or many, or a class for an expanded clone.

d_call j_call v_call clone_size cdr3_length cdr3_nt cdr3_aa
NA TRBJ1-2 TRBV6-5 NA 15 TGTGCCAGCAGTTACTCCGGTGCAGCGTATGGCGGCTACACCTTC CASSYSGAAYGGYTF
NA TRBJ2-2 TRBV6-1 NA 15 TGTGCCAGCAGCCCACTAGTCGGGAGCACCGGGGAGCTGTTTTTT CASSPLVGSTGELFF
TRBD2 TRBJ2-5 TRBV30 few 15 TGTGCCTGGAGCCGGGATAGCGGGGGACAAGAGACCCAGTACTTC CAWSRDSGGQETQYF
NA TRBJ2-5 TRBV6-5 NA 14 TGTGCCAGCCGAAAGGGGCAGGCCCAAGAGACCCAGTACTTC CASRKGQAQETQYF
TRBD1 TRBJ2-7 TRBV5-1 NA 15 TGCGCCAGCAGCGTGGGGGGACAGGGGGCCTACGAGCAGTACTTC CASSVGGQGAYEQYF
NA TRBJ1-2 TRBV2 NA 13 TGTGCCAGCATTTACAGGGCTAACTATGGCTACACCTTC CASIYRANYGYTF
NA TRBJ2-2 TRBV6-6 NA 16 TGTGCCAGCAGTTACAGCCCGGGGGCGAACACCGGGGAGCTGTTTTTT CASSYSPGANTGELFF
NA TRBJ1-2 TRBV19 NA 16 TGTGCCAGTAGTGTTCCGGTCTATCGGGGAGTAGGTGGCTACACCTTC CASSVPVYRGVGGYTF
TRBD1 TRBJ1-2 TRBV5-6 NA 16 TGTGCCAGCAGCAATCTGAGGGACAGGGTACTCTATGGCTACACCTTC CASSNLRDRVLYGYTF
TRBD1 TRBJ2-3 TRBV7-3 NA 14 TGTGCCAGCAGCCGGACAGGGCCCACAGATACGCAGTATTTT CASSRTGPTDTQYF
TRBD1 TRBJ2-5 TRBV29-1 NA 15 TGCAGCGGAAAGCCGGCGGGACAGGGGGTAGAGACCCAGTACTTC CSGKPAGQGVETQYF
TRBD1 TRBJ1-4 TRBV28 NA 11 TGTGCCAGCAGAACAGGGGGAAAACTGTTTTTT CASRTGGKLFF
NA TRBJ2-1 TRBV20-1 NA 10 TGCAGTGTGCCGAGGGCCCGGCAGTTCTTC CSVPRARQFF
TRBD2 TRBJ2-1 TRBV25-1 NA 15 TGTGCCAGCAGTGAATGGGGTAGCGGGAGCAATGAGCAGTTCTTC CASSEWGSGSNEQFF
TRBD2 TRBJ2-5 TRBV15 few 19 TGTGCCACCAGCAGCGTGCCGGGACTAGCGGGACGGTACCAAGAGACCCAGTACTTC CATSSVPGLAGRYQETQYF
NA TRBJ2-1 TRBV10-3 NA 12 TGTGCCACCCAAGACAGGATGGATGAGCAGTTCTTC CATQDRMDEQFF
NA TRBJ1-1 TRBV4-3 once 16 TGCGCCAGCAGCCAAGGGATTGGACAGTTGAACACTGAAGCTTTCTTT CASSQGIGQLNTEAFF
TRBD2 TRBJ2-3 TRBV11-2 once 16 TGTGCCAGCAGCAAGGCCAGCGGGAGGGCTCAAGATACGCAGTATTTT CASSKASGRAQDTQYF
NA TRBJ1-2 TRBV28 NA 11 TGTGCCAGCAGTTCGAACTATGGCTACACCTTC CASSSNYGYTF
TRBD2 TRBJ2-5 TRBV7-6 NA 16 TGTGCCAGCAGCTCTTTAGCGGGAGCCCTACAAGAGACCCAGTACTTC CASSSLAGALQETQYF
NA TRBJ2-5 TRBV5-3 NA 16 TGTGCCAGAAGCTTGAAGGCGGGGTTGGGTGGTGAGACCCAGTACTTC CARSLKAGLGGETQYF
NA TRBJ2-7 TRBV13 NA 15 TGTGCCAGCAGCTTAATCGAGGGCCCCGCCTACGAGCAGTACTTC CASSLIEGPAYEQYF
NA TRBJ1-6 TRBV27 NA 14 TGTGCCAGCAGTTTAGGCACAGTGAATTCACCCCTCCACTTT CASSLGTVNSPLHF
NA TRBJ1-2 TRBV29-1 NA 11 TGCAGCGTTGAATACAGCTATGGCTACACCTTC CSVEYSYGYTF
TRBD1 TRBJ2-2 TRBV5-1 NA 16 TGCGCCAGCAGCTCTTCAGGGGGCGGGGACACCGGGGAGCTGTTTTTT CASSSSGGGDTGELFF
NA TRBJ1-2 TRBV14 NA 16 TGTGCCAGCAGCCAAGTCCCCGCAGGAACTAACTATGGCTACACCTTC CASSQVPAGTNYGYTF
TRBD1 TRBJ1-3 TRBV5-1 NA 16 TGCGCCAGCAGCGCGTTTTCTGCAGGGGGTGGAAACACCATATATTTT CASSAFSAGGGNTIYF
NA TRBJ1-2 TRBV9 NA 14 TGTGCCAGCAGCGTAGCGGGAGACCACTATGGCTACACCTTC CASSVAGDHYGYTF
NA TRBJ1-6 TRBV2 NA 14 TGTGCCAGCACCACAGGGAAATATAATTCACCCCTCCACTTT CASTTGKYNSPLHF
TRBD2 TRBJ2-5 TRBV10-3 NA 16 TGTGCCATCAGTGAAAGGGCTAGCGGGGGACAAGAGACCCAGTACTTC CAISERASGGQETQYF
TRBD2 TRBJ2-5 TRBV11-2 few 17 TGTGCCAGCAGCCCCAAACAACTAGCGCCGCCACTGGAGACCCAGTACTTC CASSPKQLAPPLETQYF
TRBD2 TRBJ2-2 TRBV9 once 16 TGTGCCAGCAGCGCCGGACTAGCGGTGAACACCGGGGAGCTGTTTTTT CASSAGLAVNTGELFF
NA TRBJ1-1 TRBV7-2 NA 14 TGTGCCAGCAGCTCACAGGGAACCGACACTGAAGCTTTCTTT CASSSQGTDTEAFF
NA TRBJ2-1 TRBV5-4 NA 15 TGTGCCAGCAGCCCGGAAGTCGGACTCAATAATGAGCAGTTCTTC CASSPEVGLNNEQFF
TRBD2 TRBJ2-1 TRBV2 NA 15 TGTGCCAGCATGGCCCGGGAGGGCCCCTACAATGAGCAGTTCTTC CASMAREGPYNEQFF
NA TRBJ1-4 TRBV27 NA 14 TGTGCCAGCAGTATACAGGGAGAGGGTGAAAAACTGTTTTTT CASSIQGEGEKLFF
NA TRBJ2-2 TRBV5-1 NA 16 TGCGCCAGCAGCTTGGACCCTAGTTTAGTTATCGGGGAGCTGTTTTTT CASSLDPSLVIGELFF
TRBD2 TRBJ2-3 TRBV7-2 few 15 TGTGCCAGCAGCCCTCAGCGGGAGCCCGCAGATACGCAGTATTTT CASSPQREPADTQYF
NA TRBJ1-2 TRBV18 NA 15 TGTGCCAGCTCACCAGGGAGGAGGCACGGCTATGGCTACACCTTC CASSPGRRHGYGYTF
NA TRBJ2-5 TRBV10-3 NA 12 TGTGCCATCAGGGACAGACAAGAGACCCAGTACTTC CAIRDRQETQYF
TRBD2 TRBJ2-7 TRBV11-2 NA 13 TGTGCCAGCAGCTTCGGGAGGGGATACGAGCAGTACTTC CASSFGRGYEQYF
NA TRBJ1-1 TRBV2 NA 13 TGTGCCAGCAGGCTAACAGTGAACACTGAAGCTTTCTTT CASRLTVNTEAFF
TRBD2 TRBJ2-3 TRBV4-2 NA 17 TGTGCCAGCAGCCAAGAGGGACTAGCGGGAGTTAGAGATACGCAGTATTTT CASSQEGLAGVRDTQYF
NA TRBJ1-1 TRBV7-9 few 17 TGTGCCAGCAGCTCCTCCAAAAACAGGGTAGGGGACACTGAAGCTTTCTTT CASSSSKNRVGDTEAFF
NA TRBJ2-1 TRBV5-1 NA 15 TGCGCCAGCTGCGAAAGGGGGAGCTCCTACAATGAGCAGTTCTTC CASCERGSSYNEQFF
NA TRBJ2-7 TRBV28 NA 15 TGTGCCAGCAGTCTTGATTACAGGGACACCTACGAGCAGTACTTC CASSLDYRDTYEQYF
NA TRBJ1-6 TRBV10-3 NA 14 TGTGCCATCAGCCAAACAGAAAATAATTCACCCCTCCACTTT CAISQTENNSPLHF
TRBD1 TRBJ2-7 TRBV7-2 NA 15 TGTGCCAGCAGCGCTGGGACAGGGTCAACCTACGAGCAGTACTTC CASSAGTGSTYEQYF
TRBD1 TRBJ2-3 TRBV7-2 NA 15 TGTGCCAGCAGCGCAGGACAGGGGGGCACAGGGACGCAGTATTTT CASSAGQGGTGTQYF
TRBD1 TRBJ2-1 TRBV7-8 NA 16 TGTGCCAGCAGCTTAGCGACAGGGATTGTCTACAATGAGCAGTTCTTC CASSLATGIVYNEQFF
TRBD1 TRBJ2-2 TRBV12-5 NA 13 TGTGCTAGTGGTGTCACAGGGGGAGGGGAGCTGTTTTTT CASGVTGGGELFF
NA TRBJ1-5 TRBV6-5 few 15 TGTGCCAGCAGTTACGGCCCCGGAGACAATCAGCCCCAGCATTTT CASSYGPGDNQPQHF
NA TRBJ2-7 TRBV6-5 NA 14 TGTGCCAGCAGTTACCGGTGGGAGTCCTACGAGCAGTACTTC CASSYRWESYEQYF
TRBD2 TRBJ2-3 TRBV5-1 NA 14 TGCGCCAGCAGCCGAGCGGGGGGCACAGATACGCAGTATTTT CASSRAGGTDTQYF
TRBD1 TRBJ1-5 TRBV6-1 NA 15 TGTGCCAGCACAACCGGGACAGGGGGCAATCAGCCCCAGCATTTT CASTTGTGGNQPQHF
TRBD2 TRBJ2-7 TRBV11-3 NA 16 TGTGCCAGCAGCGGTTACGGGACTAGCGGGTCCTACGAGCAGTACTTC CASSGYGTSGSYEQYF
TRBD1 TRBJ2-7 TRBV19 NA 13 TGTGCCAGTAGAGACAGGGGGGCCTACGAGCAGTACTTC CASRDRGAYEQYF